This entry describes one TCR beta chain. It lacks a known antigen. No per-base quality is available; no much larger clone lies one base away. The CDR3 has 14 amino acids, counting the end cysteine and phenylalanine. Kept here is only the CDR3 DNA, which spans 42 bases and is read in frame from base 1. CDR1 and CDR2 are drawn from the germline V gene: MGHRA, YSYEKL. The germline V and J ends show losses of 1 base and 7 bases respectively, and no gene match explains 5 bases of the junction. RNA was extracted with the RNeasy kit and roughly 0.5 to 1 ug was reverse transcribed using random hexamers. TCR beta CDR3 regions were amplified with the immunoSEQ multiplex PCR assay covering 54 Vbeta and 13 Jbeta segments. PCR amplification bias was corrected by using a synthetic template baseline for primer optimization and computational correction. In the original analysis: Reads were assigned to V, D and J genes according to IMGT and analyzed in immunoSEQ Analyzer, with only productive sequences retained. To calculate clonality, Shannon entropy was normalized by log2 of the number of productive unique sequences and then subtracted from one. Public and private clones were assessed among the 100 most prevalent clones of each patient and control. Clones were defined as Susac-specific if absent from the healthy and MS cohorts, from around 1,000 published viral clones and from other ImmuneACCESS disease sequences. Using fastp at Q25 and MiXCR, TCRdb reprocessed the public reads and kept productive beta chains. One record per CDR3 amino acid sequence lists the most common genes and DNA. TCRdb assigned the V and J calls; the authors' analysis was not used. For this sample the table gives fewer than 150,000 distinct CDR3 sequences, of which under 95% were detected only once. The ten largest clones capture around 0.24% of the sample.

This sample was taken from a study of CD8 T cells in Susac syndrome (dated 2019 in TCRdb). For the wider study: The study used repertoire sequencing to test whether antigen drove CD8+ T cell activation and differentiation in Susac syndrome. Clonality of the CD8+ T cell repertoire was compared between 11 to 12 healthy donors, about 14 Susac syndrome patients and roughly 16 multiple sclerosis patients. Summary of the overall study and its limitations: The TCR sequencing and HLA analysis was acknowledged to have included a relatively small number of individuals.

High-throughput TCR beta sequencing profiled peripheral blood CD8+ and CD4+ T cells from healthy donors, Susac syndrome patients and multiple sclerosis patients. The multiple sclerosis controls were treatment-naive patients who had stable or active relapsing-remitting disease and met the revised McDonald criteria. Bulk CD8+ and CD4+ T cells were purified by magnetic negative isolation, whereas CD8+ TEMRA cells were enriched by FACS. Blood was drawn into EDTA tubes, processed within 24 hours, and PBMCs were isolated by density gradient centrifugation. PBMCs intended for TCR sequencing were cryopreserved in liquid nitrogen and were subsequently thawed in a 37 degrees C water bath. A purity of at least 90% was achieved for sorted or isolated CD4+, CD8+ and CD8+ TEMRA cells.

The specimen was CD8+ T cells from PBMCs. This TCR derives from a human donor with multiple sclerosis. This receptor chain uses TRBV4-1 and TRBJ1-1, and TRBD1 matches 8 of the central bases. The DNA reads TGCGCCAGCAGCCAAGGGACAGGGATCGGTGAAGCTTTCTTT. This codes for CASSQGTGIGEAFF.